This record looks at one TCR beta chain sequence and its context. Its recognized antigen is unknown. Base qualities are not recorded, but no much larger clone differs from it by a single base. These data originate in a study of blood T cell repertoires in COVID-19 (dated by TCRdb to the early 2020s). In the study overall: The collaborator samples originated in the United States, Italy and Spain and spanned the acute and convalescent phases of COVID-19. The material from the prospective study consisted of cDNA or gDNA derived from T cells, B-cell-depleted T cells, or PBMCs. The dataset comprised deeply sampled blood TCRbeta repertoires from subjects exposed to, actively infected with, or recovered from COVID-19. The repertoires were released in a freely available public database intended as a resource for research on the immune response to SARS-CoV-2. The samples were drawn from two sources: the first 160 participants of the ongoing ImmuneRACE study, and over 950 subjects contributed by 6 global collaborators. The sample metadata nearly always contained a de-identified subject ID, COVID-19 status, age in years and sex. Where available, HLA class I and class II types were obtained from metadata supplied by the sample provider rather than from assay-based typing. The investigation overall reported the following: How much clinical and demographic metadata was included differed by source and by participant, and the metadata was provided uncurated.

Participants in the prospective study were enrolled through a virtual design, were aged 18 to 89 years, and lived in roughly 26 United States geographic areas. To assign participants to cohorts, the prospective study relied on clinical history that participants themselves reported in a screening survey and a study questionnaire. ImmuneRACE Cohort 3 recovered participants were defined by two consecutive negative NP/OP PCR tests, healthcare professional clearance, or symptom resolution. In the prospective study, whole blood, serum and a nasopharyngeal or oropharyngeal swab were collected from each participant by mobile phlebotomists. Participants in the prospective study had the option to provide additional blood draws and questionnaires over an approximately 2-month period. Before DNA extraction, blood samples from the prospective study were shipped at room temperature or frozen. TCRbeta CDR3 regions were amplified from genomic DNA by means of the immunoSEQ Assay, a bias-controlled multiplex PCR. On the authors' methods: Within the assay, amplification of reference gene primers was used to estimate how many nucleated cells each sample contained. Sequence reads were collapsed and filtered to measure the absolute abundance of every unique TCRbeta CDR3 rearrangement. For each sample, productive Simpson clonality was calculated by taking the square root of Simpson's diversity index across productive rearrangements. What TCRdb holds here is the immuneACCESS table cut down to in-frame rearrangements. Part of the clones is not present; checked against another copy, under half of the missing clones reflect an unresolved V gene, and the others are unexplained. The V and J calls and the clone size are those of that table, but D and trimming were determined from the DNA. The sample data list more than 300,000 clones, and 80% to 85% of these were observed just once. The ten largest clones capture about 4.9% of the sample.

For CDR1 and CDR2, the germline V gene lists MRHNA and SNTAGT. Taken from cysteine to phenylalanine, the CDR3 has 16 residues. The kept DNA is CDR3 alone, 48 bases in frame from the first base. V ends up 3 bases short and J 1 base short, with an unmatched junction base count of 7. The TCR was taken from a woman between 45 and 60 years old who had recovered from COVID-19. The rearrangement joined TRBV6-4 to TRBJ2-5; 8 of the junction bases match TRBD1. The material sequenced was PBMCs or T cells enriched from blood (not recorded which). The CDR3 amino acid sequence is: CASSESGTGIQETQYF. The DNA reads as follows: TGTGCCAGCAGTGAGTCCGGGACAGGAATCCAAGAGACCCAGTACTTC.